The 19 T cell receptor beta chains below come from one sample, sequenced in a study of cytomegalovirus exposure and HLA in healthy donors (dated by TCRdb to the late 2010s). Preparation of the library involved the immunoSEQ multiplex PCR assay. The multiplex PCR relied on a mix of 60 forward primers for TCR Vbeta segments and 13 reverse primers for TCR Jbeta segments. What TCRdb holds here is the immuneACCESS table cut down to in-frame rearrangements. Part of the clones is not present; checked against another copy, under half of the missing clones reflect an unresolved V gene, and the others are unexplained. This sample gives approximately 130,000 clones in total; around 85% of them show up just once. 1.7% of the sample belongs to the ten largest clones. Sequencing used PBMCs. The receptors here all came from a boy younger than 18 in good health and CMV-seronegative.

The J gene is TRBJ2-7, the V gene TRBV7-8, with TRBD2 as a possible D gene (6 bases). Trimming took off 5 bases at V and 0 bases at J, with 11 bases between the two ends. The CDR3 has 14 residues. Germline V gene lookup returns CDR1 SGHVS and CDR2 FQNEAQ. The CDR3 here is CASSPGTVSYEQYF. The CDR3 nucleotides read TGTGCCAGCAGCCCTGGGACTGTCTCCTACGAGCAGTACTTC.

The rearrangement uses TRBV21-1 and TRBJ2-5; the table's D call TRBD2 went unverified against the DNA. TRBV21-1 has pseudogene status. This CDR3 has 15 amino acids. CDR3 sequence (DNA): TGTGCCAGCAGCAGACCGGGACTAGCGGGAGAATCAGGGTACTTC. Its protein is CASSRPGLAGESGYF.

The chain combines TRBV27 with TRBJ2-5, with 8 bases that match TRBD2. The V segment lost 5 bases and the J segment 3 bases; nucleotides outside the gene matches: 5. Germline CDR1 is MNHEY and CDR2 is SMNVEV (reference sequence). The CDR3 contains 14 residues. CDR3 region: CASSAGTRKETQYF. CDR3 sequence (DNA): TGTGCCAGCAGTGCCGGGACTAGAAAAGAGACCCAGTACTTC.

This chain uses TRBV2 with TRBJ2-7, with TRBD1 matching over 7 bases. Germline values: CDR1 SNHLY, CDR2 FYNNEI. J lost 4 bases, V lost 4 bases, and 7 bases had no gene match. This CDR3 spans 14 amino acids. CDR3 sequence reads: CASSGGRGSYEQYF. CDR3 in DNA: TGTGCCAGCAGTGGTGGCAGGGGGTCGTACGAGCAGTACTTC.

The chain links TRBV6-5 to TRBJ2-4; D might be TRBD1 (6 bases). The CDR3 loop spans 16 amino acids. With 0 bases removed from V and 8 bases from J, the gap between germline ends came to 17 bases. The germline CDR1 and CDR2 sequences are MNHEY and SVGAGI. The CDR3 region has the DNA TGTGCCAGCAGTTACTCTCGGGACACATACGAGGACATTCAGTACTTC. Encoded protein: CASSYSRDTYEDIQYF.

This chain connects TRBV27 to TRBJ2-7, with 10 positions matching TRBD1. From germline, CDR1 is MNHEY and CDR2 SMNVEV (reference sequence). Trimming cost V 6 bases and J 5 bases; bases outside gene matches: 7. This CDR3 has 14 amino acids. CDR3 in amino acids: CASRRTGGLHEQYF. The CDR3 coding sequence is TGTGCCAGCAGACGGACAGGGGGTCTCCACGAGCAGTACTTC.

This clone was detected only a few times. V usage is TRBV27 and J usage is TRBJ1-1; TRBD1 aligns across 9 bases. V lost 2 bases, J lost 3 bases, and 7 bases stayed unmatched. The CDR3 loop spans 16 amino acids. Germline CDR1 MNHEY, CDR2 SMNVEV (reference sequence). CDR3 DNA sequence: TGTGCCAGCAGTTTACTGGGACAGGGAAAGCACACTGAAGCTTTCTTT. Amino acid sequence: CASSLLGQGKHTEAFF.

This chain joins TRBV23-1 and TRBJ2-1, with D hard to call. TRBV23-1 is treated as an ORF (open reading frame) with a function not yet certain. V was shortened by 4 bases and J by 8 bases, with 18 bases between the two germline ends. The CDR3 consists of 15 residues. CDR3 DNA sequence: TGCGCCAGCAGTCTAGTTTATCGGTGCGTCGATGAGCAGTTCTTC. Translating gives CASSLVYRCVDEQFF.

The chain carries TRBV7-2 and TRBJ1-3; D is possibly TRBD1 (6 bases). The CDR3 length is 15 residues. Germline V gene sequence: CDR1 SGHTA, CDR2 FQGNSA. The V end lost 5 bases, the J end lost 5 bases, and 16 bases lay between the germline ends. Here the CDR3 DNA reads TGTGCCAGCAGCGCCCTACGGACAGCCAGAAACACCATATATTTT. Translated, it gives CASSALRTARNTIYF.

The J gene is TRBJ2-3, the V gene TRBV29-1; no reliable D call. The CDR3 runs 13 residues. Germline V gene sequence: CDR1 SQVTM, CDR2 ANQGSEA. V gave up 3 bases and J gave up 2 bases, with 9 bases separating them. The DNA for the CDR3 is TGCAGCGTTGACGGCGGTGACACAGATACGCAGTATTTT. Amino acid sequence: CSVDGGDTDTQYF.

This clone was counted between two and nine times. The genes are TRBV7-9 and TRBJ2-2; D is uncertain. V shed 9 bases and J shed 5 bases, with 16 bases lying between them. Germline loops: CDR1 SEHNR, CDR2 FQNEAQ (reference sequence). The CDR3 is 14 residues long. CDR3 sequence: CARTGPTLTGELFF. CDR3 DNA sequence: TGTGCCAGGACGGGTCCTACGCTGACCGGGGAGCTGTTTTTT.

This chain connects TRBV7-9 to TRBJ1-2; 9 nucleotides agree with TRBD1. Germline CDR1 SEHNR, CDR2 FQNEAQ (reference sequence). The CDR3 runs to 14 residues. V lost 4 bases, J lost 7 bases, and 7 bases stayed unmatched. The CDR3 DNA reads as TGTGCCAGCAGCTCTCCCCGACAGGGGGGTGGCTACACCTTC. It encodes CASSSPRQGGGYTF. The full variable domain, completed using reference TRBV7-9 and TRBJ1-2, is DTGVSQNPRHKITKRGQNVTFRCDPISEHNRLYWYRQTLGQGPEFLTYFQNEAQLEKSRLLSDRFSAERPKGSFSTLEIQRTEQGDSAMYLCASSSPRQGGGYTFGSGTRLTVV.

The CDR3 coding sequence is TGCGCCAGCAGCCAAGGGCGGGGCAGGGGGACTTATGGCTACACCTTC. This gives the protein CASSQGRGRGTYGYTF. The chain recombines TRBV4-1 with TRBJ1-2; 7 nucleotides agree with TRBD1. The germline gives CDR1 MGHRA, CDR2 YSYEKL. Unmatched junction bases numbered 10, after V lost 1 base and J lost 5 bases. The CDR3 has 16 residues.

The sample holds a few counts of this clone. CDR3 coding DNA: TGTGCCTGGAGATCAAGCGGGAGGGCCCTCTTCTACGAGCAGTACTTC. This encodes CAWRSSGRALFYEQYF. The V and J genes are TRBV30 and TRBJ2-7; 10 bases agree with TRBD2. Germline trimming cut 3 bases from V and 3 bases from J; bases unmatched to any gene: 11. Germline V CDR1 and CDR2: GTSNPN, SVGIG (reference sequence). CDR3 length: 16 amino acids. The full variable domain, in which reference TRBV30 and TRBJ2-7 provide the parts outside the CDR3, is SQTIHQWPATLVQPVGSPLSLECTVEGTSNPNLYWYRQAAGRGLQLLFYSVGIGQISSEVPQNLSASRPQDRQFILSSKKLLLSDSGFYLCAWRSSGRALFYEQYFGPGTRLTVT.

This clone turned up a few times. The gene calls are TRBV5-5 and TRBJ2-3, with TRBD1 matching over 9 bases. The CDR3 spans 15 residues. Germline lookup yields CDR1 SGHKS and CDR2 YYEKEE (reference sequence). Unmatched junction bases numbered 6, after V lost 5 bases and J lost 2 bases. In nucleotides, the CDR3 is TGTGCCAGCAGACGACAGGGGGTTTTCACAGATACGCAGTATTTT. Translated: CASRRQGVFTDTQYF. Complete variable domain (other parts from reference TRBV5-5 and TRBJ2-3): DAGVTQSPTHLIKTRGQQVTLRCSPISGHKSVSWYQQVLGQGPQFIFQYYEKEERGRGNFPDRFSARQFPNYSSELNVNALLLGDSALYLCASRRQGVFTDTQYFGPGTRLTVL.

The rearrangement uses TRBV19 and TRBJ2-1; 8 positions match TRBD2. The length of the CDR3 is 17 residues. The J segment lost 0 bases and the V segment lost 3 bases, leaving 7 bases of the junction unmatched. Germline-derived CDR1 and CDR2 are LNHDA and SQIVND (reference sequence). For the CDR3, the DNA is TGTGCCAGTAGTATCTACGGGAGGGCCTCCTCCTACAATGAGCAGTTCTTC. Translated: CASSIYGRASSYNEQFF. The full variable domain, with the rest looked up from reference TRBV19 and TRBJ2-1, is DGGITQSPKYLFRKEGQNVTLSCEQNLNHDAMYWYRQDPGQGLRLIYYSQIVNDFQKGDIAEGYSVSREKKESFPLTVTSAQKNPTAFYLCASSIYGRASSYNEQFFGPGTRLTVL.

The chain recombines TRBV19 with TRBJ1-3; no reliable D call. CDR1 LNHDA and CDR2 SQIVND come from the germline V gene (reference sequence). This CDR3 has 15 residues. The ends were cut back, 5 bases at V and 0 bases at J, with 11 bases in the middle. Here the CDR3 DNA reads TGTGCCAGTAGTTCCCCGCAGAACTCTGGAAACACCATATATTTT. Translating gives CASSSPQNSGNTIYF.

This chain links TRBV7-2 with TRBJ1-2, with TRBD1 matching 8 bases. V trimming: 4 bases; J trimming: 3 bases; junction bases outside the gene matches: 4. From germline, CDR1 is SGHTA and CDR2 FQGNSA. This CDR3 has 14 residues. CDR3 nucleotides: TGTGCCAGCAGCTCGGACAGGGCCGACTATGGCTACACCTTC. Its translation: CASSSDRADYGYTF.

The rearrangement links TRBV5-4 to TRBJ2-1; TRBD2 is a possible D gene (6 bases). The V end was cut by 7 bases, the J end by 7 bases, with 27 bases between. Germline values: CDR1 SGHNT, CDR2 YYREEE (reference sequence). The CDR3 is made up of 17 amino acids. DNA of the CDR3: TGTGCCAGCCAACTCGAGGGGATGGAGGGTTTAATTAATGAGCAGTTCTTC. Its translation is CASQLEGMEGLINEQFF.